This T cell receptor (beta chain) was captured in a study of Ad26.COV2.S vaccination and SARS-CoV-2 variants. Across the whole study: By the intramuscular route, Ad26.COV2.S was given once, or twice 56 days apart. Overall study findings and caveats: There was a possibility that the TCR breadth and depth analyses underestimated total T cell responses.

The treatment here: over 15 received Ad26.COV2.S at low or high dose, single or two shots; 5 received placebo; per-sample allocation not given. Following the first vaccine or placebo injection, samples were taken on day 63. Ad26 vector vaccine expressed Wuhan-strain SARS-CoV-2 spike. Of note for this clone: Its antigen is undetermined.

Trimming stripped 0 bases from V and 7 bases from J, with 9 bases between. The CDR3 runs to 13 residues. Germline assignment: CDR1 MNHEY and CDR2 SVGEGT. Clones were read by immunoSEQ multiplex PCR, and TCRdb kept only the in-frame ones, dropping some. This sample carries 380,000 or so clones, around 88% of them seen once, and the ten largest clones take under 6%. The chain joins TRBV6-2 or TRBV6-3 to TRBJ1-1; D is ambiguous. This TCR came from a person between 18 and 59 years old who received the Ad26.COV2.S COVID-19 vaccine or a placebo. The source was peripheral blood, collected in a trial of Ad26.COV2.S vaccine versus placebo. The CDR3 loop is CASSYSNWDEAFF. DNA of the CDR3: TGTGCCAGCAGTTACTCGAACTGGGATGAAGCTTTCTTT.